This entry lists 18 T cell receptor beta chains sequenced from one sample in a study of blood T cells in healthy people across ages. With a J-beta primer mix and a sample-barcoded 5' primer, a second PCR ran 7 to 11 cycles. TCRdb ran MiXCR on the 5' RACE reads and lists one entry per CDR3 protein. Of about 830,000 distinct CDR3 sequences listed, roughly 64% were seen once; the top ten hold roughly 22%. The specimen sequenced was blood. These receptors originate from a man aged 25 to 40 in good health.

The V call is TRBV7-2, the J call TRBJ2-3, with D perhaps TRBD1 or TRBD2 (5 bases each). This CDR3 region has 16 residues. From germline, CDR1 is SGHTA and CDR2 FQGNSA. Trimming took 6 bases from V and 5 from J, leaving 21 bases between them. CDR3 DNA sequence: TGTGCCAGCAGTAGAATAGGAGGACACCCGGGAGATACGCAGTATTTT. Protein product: CASSRIGGHPGDTQYF.

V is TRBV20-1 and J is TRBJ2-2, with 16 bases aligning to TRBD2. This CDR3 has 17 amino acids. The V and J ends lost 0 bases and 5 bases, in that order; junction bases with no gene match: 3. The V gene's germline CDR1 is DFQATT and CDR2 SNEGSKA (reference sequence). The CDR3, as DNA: TGCAGTGCTAGAGAGGGACTAGCGGGAGGGCCAACCGGGGAGCTGTTTTTT. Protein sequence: CSAREGLAGGPTGELFF.

The CDR3: CASSPQGIQEETQYF. Written as DNA, the CDR3 is TGCGCCAGCAGCCCCCAGGGTATCCAAGAGGAGACCCAGTACTTC. J is TRBJ2-5 and V is TRBV5-1, with D possibly matching TRBD1 (5 bases). Germline assignment: CDR1 SGHRS and CDR2 YFSETQ. Between the trimmed V and J ends, which lost 4 bases and 5 bases, there was a span of 18 bases. The CDR3 is 15 amino acids. The full variable domain, rest sourced from reference TRBV5-1 and TRBJ2-5, is KAGVTQTPRYLIKTRGQQVTLSCSPISGHRSVSWYQQTPGQGLQFLFEYFSETQRNKGNFPGRFSGRQFSNSRSEMNVSTLELGDSALYLCASSPQGIQEETQYFGPGTRLLVL.

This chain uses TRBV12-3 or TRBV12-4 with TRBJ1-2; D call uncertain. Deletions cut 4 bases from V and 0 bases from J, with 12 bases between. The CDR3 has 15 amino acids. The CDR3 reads CASSYFRIANYGYTF. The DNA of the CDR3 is TGTGCCAGCAGTTACTTTAGGATAGCTAACTATGGCTACACCTTC.

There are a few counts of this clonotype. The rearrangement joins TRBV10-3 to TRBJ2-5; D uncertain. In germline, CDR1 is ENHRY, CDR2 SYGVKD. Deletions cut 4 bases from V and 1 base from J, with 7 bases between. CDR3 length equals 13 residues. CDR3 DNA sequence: TGTGCCATCAGTGGAGTGGGCCAAGAGACCCAGTACTTC. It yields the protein CAISGVGQETQYF.

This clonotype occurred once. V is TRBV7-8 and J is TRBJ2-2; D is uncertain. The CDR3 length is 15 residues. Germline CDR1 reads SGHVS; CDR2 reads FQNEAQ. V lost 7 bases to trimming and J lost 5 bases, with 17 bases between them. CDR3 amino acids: CASTLVPGRTGELFF. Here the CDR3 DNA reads TGTGCCAGCACTCTTGTACCCGGGCGGACCGGGGAGCTGTTTTTT.

CDR3 sequence: CASSYSRSAEQYF. CDR3 sequence (DNA): TGTGCCAGCAGTTACTCCCGTTCGGCCGAGCAGTACTTC. This chain connects TRBV6-5 to TRBJ2-7; D gene ambiguous. V lost 0 bases to trimming and J lost 6 bases, with 9 bases between them. This CDR3 has 13 residues. CDR1 and CDR2 from the germline V gene are MNHEY and SVGAGI.

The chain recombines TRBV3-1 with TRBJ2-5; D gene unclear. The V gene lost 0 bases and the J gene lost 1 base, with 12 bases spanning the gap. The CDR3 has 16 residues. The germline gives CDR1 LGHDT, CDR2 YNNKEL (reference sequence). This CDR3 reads CASSQEGGWGQETQYF. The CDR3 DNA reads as TGTGCCAGCAGCCAAGAGGGCGGTTGGGGCCAAGAGACCCAGTACTTC.

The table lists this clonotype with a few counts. The CDR3 region is CASSPGDSFTLHF. The CDR3 nucleotides are TGTGCCAGCAGTCCAGGGGACAGCTTCACCCTCCACTTT. V and J are TRBV12-3 or TRBV12-4 and TRBJ1-6; 7 bases are a match to TRBD1. The CDR3 spans 13 residues. The V gene end was trimmed by 5 bases and the J gene end by 14 bases; junction bases not matched to a gene: 9.

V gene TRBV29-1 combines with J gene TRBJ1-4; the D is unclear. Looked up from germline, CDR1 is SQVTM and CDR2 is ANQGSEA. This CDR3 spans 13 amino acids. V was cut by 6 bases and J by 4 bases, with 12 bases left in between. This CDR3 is CSVSGGGNEKLFF. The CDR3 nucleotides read TGCAGCGTCAGTGGCGGAGGTAATGAAAAACTGTTTTTT.

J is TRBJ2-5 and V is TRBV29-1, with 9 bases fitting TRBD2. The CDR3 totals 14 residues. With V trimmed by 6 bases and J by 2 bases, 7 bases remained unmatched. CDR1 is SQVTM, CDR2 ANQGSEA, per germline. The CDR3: CSVLGSGGQETQYF. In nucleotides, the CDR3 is TGCAGCGTGTTGGGTAGCGGGGGTCAAGAGACCCAGTACTTC. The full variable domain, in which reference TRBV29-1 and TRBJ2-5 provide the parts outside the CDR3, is SAVISQKPSRDICQRGTSLTIQCQVDSQVTMMFWYRQQPGQSLTLIATANQGSEATYESGFVIDKFPISRPNLTFSTLTVSNMSPEDSSIYLCSVLGSGGQETQYFGPGTRLLVL.

In nucleotides, the CDR3 is TGTGCCAGCAGTTATGCTCAGGCGGGAGAATCAGACAATGAGCAGTACTTC. It encodes CASSYAQAGESDNEQYF. This sequence joins TRBV6-2 or TRBV6-3 and TRBJ2-5; 7 bases align to TRBD2. Per the germline V gene, CDR1 is MNHEY and CDR2 is SVGEGT. V shed 3 bases, J shed 11 bases, and the junction held 21 bases outside the gene matches. The CDR3 contains 17 residues.

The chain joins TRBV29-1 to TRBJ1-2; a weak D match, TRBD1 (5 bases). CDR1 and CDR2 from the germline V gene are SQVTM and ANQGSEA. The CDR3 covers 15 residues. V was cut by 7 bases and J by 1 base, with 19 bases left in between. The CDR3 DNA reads TGCAGCGGGTCCACCGACAGAGGTGGTAACTATGGCTACACCTTC. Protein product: CSGSTDRGGNYGYTF.

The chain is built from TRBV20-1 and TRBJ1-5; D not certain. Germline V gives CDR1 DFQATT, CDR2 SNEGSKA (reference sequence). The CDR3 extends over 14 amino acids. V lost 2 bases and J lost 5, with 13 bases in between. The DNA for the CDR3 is TGCAGTGCTAGACCCCTGACCCTTGATCAGCCCCAGCATTTT. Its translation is CSARPLTLDQPQHF.

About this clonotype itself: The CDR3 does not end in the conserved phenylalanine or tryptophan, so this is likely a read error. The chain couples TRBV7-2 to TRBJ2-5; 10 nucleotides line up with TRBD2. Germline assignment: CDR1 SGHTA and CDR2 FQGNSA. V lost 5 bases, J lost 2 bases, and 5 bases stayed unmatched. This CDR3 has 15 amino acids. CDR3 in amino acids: CASSLQTSGQETQYL. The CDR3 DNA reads TGTGCCAGCAGCCTCCAGACTAGCGGGCAAGAGACCCAGTACCTC.

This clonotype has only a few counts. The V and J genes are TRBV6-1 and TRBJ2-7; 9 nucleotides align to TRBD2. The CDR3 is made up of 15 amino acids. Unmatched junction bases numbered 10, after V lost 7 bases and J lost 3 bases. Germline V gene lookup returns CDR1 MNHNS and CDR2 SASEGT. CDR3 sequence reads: CASTLREGGSYEQYF. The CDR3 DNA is TGTGCCAGCACCCTGCGGGAGGGAGGAAGCTACGAGCAGTACTTC.

The DNA of the CDR3 is TGTGCCATCAGCGAGCCTAGCGGGAGGGTTAATGAGCAGTTCTTC. This gives the protein CAISEPSGRVNEQFF. The chain links TRBV10-3 to TRBJ2-1, with 12 bases lining up with TRBD2. The CDR3 loop spans 15 amino acids. The trim removed 6 bases at V and 7 bases at J, leaving 7 bases unmatched. Germline V gene lookup returns CDR1 ENHRY and CDR2 SYGVKD.

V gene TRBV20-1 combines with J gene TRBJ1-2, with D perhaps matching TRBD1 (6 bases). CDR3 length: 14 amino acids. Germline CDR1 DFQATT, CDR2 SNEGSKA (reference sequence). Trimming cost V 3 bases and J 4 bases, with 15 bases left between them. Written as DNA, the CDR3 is TGCAGTGCTAGGTGGAGGGACAAGATCTATGGCTACACCTTC. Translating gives CSARWRDKIYGYTF.